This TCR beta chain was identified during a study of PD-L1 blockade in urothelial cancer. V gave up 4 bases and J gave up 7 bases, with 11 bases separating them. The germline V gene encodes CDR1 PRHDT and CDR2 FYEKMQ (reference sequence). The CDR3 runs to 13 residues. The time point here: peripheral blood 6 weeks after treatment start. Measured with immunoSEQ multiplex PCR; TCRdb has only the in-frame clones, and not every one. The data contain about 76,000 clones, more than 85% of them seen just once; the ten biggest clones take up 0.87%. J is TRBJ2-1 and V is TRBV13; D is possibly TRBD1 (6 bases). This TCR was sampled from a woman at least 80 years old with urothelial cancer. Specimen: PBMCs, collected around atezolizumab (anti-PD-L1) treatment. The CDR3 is CASSYTGLNEQFF. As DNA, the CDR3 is TGTGCCAGCAGCTATACAGGGTTAAATGAGCAGTTCTTC.